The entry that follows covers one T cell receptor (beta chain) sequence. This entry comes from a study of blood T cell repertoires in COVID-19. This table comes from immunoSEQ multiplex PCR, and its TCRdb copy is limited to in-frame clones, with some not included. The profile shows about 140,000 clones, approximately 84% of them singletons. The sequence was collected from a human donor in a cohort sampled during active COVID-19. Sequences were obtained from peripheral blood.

The CDR3 here is CASSPTGINEKLFF. The DNA of the CDR3 is TGTGCCAGCAGCCCCACAGGAATTAATGAAAAACTGTTTTTT. The chain carries TRBV21-1 and TRBJ1-4; the table's D call, TRBD1, has no DNA check behind it. TRBV21-1 is labeled a pseudogene. This CDR3 has 14 residues.